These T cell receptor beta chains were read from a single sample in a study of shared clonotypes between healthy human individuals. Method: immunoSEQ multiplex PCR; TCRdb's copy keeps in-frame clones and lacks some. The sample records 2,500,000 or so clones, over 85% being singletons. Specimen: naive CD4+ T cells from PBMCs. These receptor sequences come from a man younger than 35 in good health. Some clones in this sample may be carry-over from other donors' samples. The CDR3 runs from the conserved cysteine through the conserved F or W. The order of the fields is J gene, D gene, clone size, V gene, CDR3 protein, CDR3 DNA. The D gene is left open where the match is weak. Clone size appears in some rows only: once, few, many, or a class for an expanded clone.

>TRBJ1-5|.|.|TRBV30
CAWSRKTQTDNQPQHF
TGTGCCTGGAGCCGAAAGACCCAAACGGACAATCAGCCCCAGCATTTT
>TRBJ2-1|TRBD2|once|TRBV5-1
CASSSPLAGFSYNEQFF
TGCGCCAGCAGCTCCCCCCTAGCGGGGTTCTCCTACAATGAGCAGTTCTTC
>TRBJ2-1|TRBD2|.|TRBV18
CASSTLPSGNYNEQFF
TGTGCCAGCTCAACACTACCTAGCGGGAACTACAATGAGCAGTTCTTC
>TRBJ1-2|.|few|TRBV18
CASSPLGRAAGYTF
TGTGCCAGCTCACCACTCGGCAGGGCAGCTGGCTACACCTTC
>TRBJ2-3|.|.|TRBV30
CAWTATLEAQYF
TGTGCCTGGACTGCGACATTGGAGGCGCAGTATTTT
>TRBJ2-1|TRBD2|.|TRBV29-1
CSVGLAGEFF
TGCAGCGTTGGGCTAGCGGGAGAATTCTTC
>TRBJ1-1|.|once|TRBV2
CASSFRTERYTEAFF
TGTGCCAGCAGTTTCAGGACAGAGAGATACACTGAAGCTTTCTTT
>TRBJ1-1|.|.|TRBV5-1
CASSYSGEGAEAFF
TGCGCCAGCAGCTATTCGGGGGAAGGTGCTGAAGCTTTCTTT
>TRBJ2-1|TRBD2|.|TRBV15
CATSSYGLAVAGEQFF
TGTGCCACCAGCTCCTACGGACTAGCGGTTGCGGGGGAGCAGTTCTTC
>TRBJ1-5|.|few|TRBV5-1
CASSLEGRGNQPQHF
TGCGCCAGCAGCTTGGAGGGTAGGGGCAATCAGCCCCAGCATTTT
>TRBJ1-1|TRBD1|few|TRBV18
CASRGQSNTEAFF
TGTGCCAGCCGGGGACAGTCGAACACTGAAGCTTTCTTT
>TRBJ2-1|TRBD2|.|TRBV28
CASISSGGYNEQFF
TGTGCCAGCATCTCTTCGGGAGGCTACAATGAGCAGTTCTTC
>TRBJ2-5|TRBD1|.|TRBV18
CASSPGDRGRETQYF
TGTGCCAGCTCCCCTGGGGACAGGGGGCGAGAGACCCAGTACTTC
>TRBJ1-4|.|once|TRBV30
CAWSVLMGKLFF
TGTGCCTGGAGTGTACTCATGGGAAAACTGTTTTTT
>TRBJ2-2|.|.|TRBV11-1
CASSSTNTGELFF
TGTGCCAGCAGCTCAACCAACACCGGGGAGCTGTTTTTT
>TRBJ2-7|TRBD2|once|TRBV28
CASRLQGLAEFSYEQYF
TGTGCCAGCAGGCTACAGGGACTAGCGGAATTCTCCTACGAGCAGTACTTC
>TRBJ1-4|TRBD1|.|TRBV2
CAGQGQGNEKLFF
TGTGCCGGTCAAGGACAGGGTAATGAAAAACTGTTTTTT
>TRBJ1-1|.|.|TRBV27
CASSLSITGTEAFF
TGTGCCAGCAGTTTATCGATCACGGGGACTGAAGCTTTCTTT
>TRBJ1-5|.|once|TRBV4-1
CASSQRTDQPQHF
TGCGCCAGCAGCCAAAGGACAGACCAGCCCCAGCATTTT
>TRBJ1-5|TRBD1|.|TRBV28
CASSLHRGLGNQPQHF
TGTGCCAGCAGTCTACACAGGGGGCTCGGCAATCAGCCCCAGCATTTT
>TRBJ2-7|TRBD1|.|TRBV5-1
CASSLLGTGVLSSYEQYF
TGCGCCAGCAGCCTTTTAGGGACAGGGGTCCTGAGCTCCTACGAGCAGTACTTC
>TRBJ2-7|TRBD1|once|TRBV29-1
CSATPGQGFYEQYF
TGCAGCGCGACCCCGGGACAGGGGTTCTACGAGCAGTACTTC
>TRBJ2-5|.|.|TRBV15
CATSREGETQYF
TGTGCCACCAGCAGAGAAGGAGAGACCCAGTACTTC
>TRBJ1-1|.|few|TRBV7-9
CASSFSRAVENTEAFF
TGTGCCAGCAGCTTTAGTAGGGCAGTAGAGAACACTGAAGCTTTCTTT
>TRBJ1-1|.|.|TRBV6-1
CASSQWDTLNTEAFF
TGTGCCAGCAGCCAATGGGACACTTTGAACACTGAAGCTTTCTTT
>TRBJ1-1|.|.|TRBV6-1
CAGGGSEAFF
TGTGCCGGAGGAGGGTCTGAAGCTTTCTTT
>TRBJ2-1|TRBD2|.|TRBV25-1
CASSESGGVTNEQFF
TGTGCCAGCAGTGAATCGGGGGGAGTCACCAATGAGCAGTTCTTC
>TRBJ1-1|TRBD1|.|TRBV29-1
CSTQGARRKNTEAFF
TGCAGCACCCAGGGGGCGCGGCGGAAAAACACTGAAGCTTTCTTT
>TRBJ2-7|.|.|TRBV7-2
CASTSRGLADLGEQYF
TGTGCCAGCACTTCTAGGGGGCTAGCGGACCTGGGGGAGCAGTACTTC
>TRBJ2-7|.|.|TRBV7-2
CASSSQTVREQYF
TGTGCCAGCAGCAGCCAGACCGTCCGTGAGCAGTACTTC
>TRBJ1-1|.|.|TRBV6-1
CASSERREYEAFF
TGTGCCAGCAGTGAAAGAAGGGAGTATGAAGCTTTCTTT
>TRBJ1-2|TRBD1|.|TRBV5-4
CAWGGQGNYGYTF
TGTGCCTGGGGGGGACAGGGTAACTATGGCTACACCTTC
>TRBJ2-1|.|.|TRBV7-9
CASSFRPDSNEQFF
TGTGCCAGCAGCTTTCGACCCGACAGCAATGAGCAGTTCTTC
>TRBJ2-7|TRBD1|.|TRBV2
CASSGDRGISYEQYF
TGTGCCAGCAGTGGGGACAGGGGGATTTCCTACGAGCAGTACTTC
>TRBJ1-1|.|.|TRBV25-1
CASSESGWGTEAFF
TGTGCCAGCAGTGAATCAGGCTGGGGGACTGAAGCTTTCTTT
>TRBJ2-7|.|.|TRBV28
CASVGGGITYEQYF
TGTGCCAGCGTCGGCGGAGGTATAACCTACGAGCAGTACTTC
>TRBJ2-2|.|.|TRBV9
CASSVQGTANTGELFF
TGTGCCAGCAGCGTACAAGGGACCGCGAACACCGGGGAGCTGTTTTTT
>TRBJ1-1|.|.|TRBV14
CASSRTALNTEAFF
TGTGCCAGCAGCCGCACAGCTTTGAACACTGAAGCTTTCTTT
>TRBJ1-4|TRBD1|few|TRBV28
CASSPPGQANEKLFF
TGTGCCAGCAGTCCTCCGGGACAGGCTAATGAAAAACTGTTTTTT
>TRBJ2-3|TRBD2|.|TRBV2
CASKVAGVADTQYF
TGTGCCAGCAAGGTAGCGGGAGTCGCAGATACGCAGTATTTT
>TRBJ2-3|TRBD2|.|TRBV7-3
CASSFTAGGGTDTQYF
TGTGCCAGCAGCTTTACGGCGGGAGGTGGCACAGATACGCAGTATTTT
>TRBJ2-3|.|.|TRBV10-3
CAISGSDRGTDTQYF
TGTGCCATCAGTGGCTCAGACCGGGGCACAGATACGCAGTATTTT
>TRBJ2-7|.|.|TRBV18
CASSRNGGTISHSYEQYF
TGTGCCAGCTCACGTAACGGCGGGACGATATCCCACTCCTACGAGCAGTACTTC
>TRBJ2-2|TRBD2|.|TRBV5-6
CASSLAGEVAGELFF
TGTGCCAGCAGCTTAGCGGGAGAGGTGGCTGGGGAGCTGTTTTTT
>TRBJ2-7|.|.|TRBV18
CASSPPGQPEQYF
TGTGCCAGCTCACCACCGGGGCAACCCGAGCAGTACTTC
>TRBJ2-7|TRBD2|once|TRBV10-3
CAITSGSYEQYF
TGTGCCATCACTAGCGGGAGTTACGAGCAGTACTTC
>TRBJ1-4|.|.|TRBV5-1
CASSLDPGAPGKLFF
TGCGCCAGCAGCTTGGACCCGGGGGCGCCCGGAAAACTGTTTTTT
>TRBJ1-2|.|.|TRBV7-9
CASSSGDKIIYGYTF
TGTGCCAGCAGCTCGGGGGACAAGATCATCTATGGCTACACCTTC
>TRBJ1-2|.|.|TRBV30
CAWSPTENRGYTF
TGTGCCTGGAGTCCAACAGAAAACAGAGGCTACACCTTC
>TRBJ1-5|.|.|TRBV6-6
CASSPLGATAQHF
TGTGCCAGCAGCCCCCTGGGGGCCACGGCCCAGCATTTT
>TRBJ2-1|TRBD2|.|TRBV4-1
CASSPLGLANSEQFF
TGCGCCAGCAGCCCTCTGGGACTAGCGAATTCTGAGCAGTTCTTC
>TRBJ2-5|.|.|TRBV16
CASSPRGNRETQYF
TGTGCCAGCAGCCCAAGGGGGAACAGGGAGACCCAGTACTTC
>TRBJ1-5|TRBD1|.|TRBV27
CASSRLTGLSNQPQHF
TGTGCCAGCAGCCGTCTGACAGGGCTCAGCAATCAGCCCCAGCATTTT
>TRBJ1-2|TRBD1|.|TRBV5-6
CASSLAGTQGVYKGYTF
TGTGCCAGCAGCTTGGCGGGTACCCAGGGGGTGTATAAAGGCTACACCTTC
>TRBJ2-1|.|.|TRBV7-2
CASSLGLYNEQFF
TGTGCCAGCAGCTTAGGACTCTACAATGAGCAGTTCTTC